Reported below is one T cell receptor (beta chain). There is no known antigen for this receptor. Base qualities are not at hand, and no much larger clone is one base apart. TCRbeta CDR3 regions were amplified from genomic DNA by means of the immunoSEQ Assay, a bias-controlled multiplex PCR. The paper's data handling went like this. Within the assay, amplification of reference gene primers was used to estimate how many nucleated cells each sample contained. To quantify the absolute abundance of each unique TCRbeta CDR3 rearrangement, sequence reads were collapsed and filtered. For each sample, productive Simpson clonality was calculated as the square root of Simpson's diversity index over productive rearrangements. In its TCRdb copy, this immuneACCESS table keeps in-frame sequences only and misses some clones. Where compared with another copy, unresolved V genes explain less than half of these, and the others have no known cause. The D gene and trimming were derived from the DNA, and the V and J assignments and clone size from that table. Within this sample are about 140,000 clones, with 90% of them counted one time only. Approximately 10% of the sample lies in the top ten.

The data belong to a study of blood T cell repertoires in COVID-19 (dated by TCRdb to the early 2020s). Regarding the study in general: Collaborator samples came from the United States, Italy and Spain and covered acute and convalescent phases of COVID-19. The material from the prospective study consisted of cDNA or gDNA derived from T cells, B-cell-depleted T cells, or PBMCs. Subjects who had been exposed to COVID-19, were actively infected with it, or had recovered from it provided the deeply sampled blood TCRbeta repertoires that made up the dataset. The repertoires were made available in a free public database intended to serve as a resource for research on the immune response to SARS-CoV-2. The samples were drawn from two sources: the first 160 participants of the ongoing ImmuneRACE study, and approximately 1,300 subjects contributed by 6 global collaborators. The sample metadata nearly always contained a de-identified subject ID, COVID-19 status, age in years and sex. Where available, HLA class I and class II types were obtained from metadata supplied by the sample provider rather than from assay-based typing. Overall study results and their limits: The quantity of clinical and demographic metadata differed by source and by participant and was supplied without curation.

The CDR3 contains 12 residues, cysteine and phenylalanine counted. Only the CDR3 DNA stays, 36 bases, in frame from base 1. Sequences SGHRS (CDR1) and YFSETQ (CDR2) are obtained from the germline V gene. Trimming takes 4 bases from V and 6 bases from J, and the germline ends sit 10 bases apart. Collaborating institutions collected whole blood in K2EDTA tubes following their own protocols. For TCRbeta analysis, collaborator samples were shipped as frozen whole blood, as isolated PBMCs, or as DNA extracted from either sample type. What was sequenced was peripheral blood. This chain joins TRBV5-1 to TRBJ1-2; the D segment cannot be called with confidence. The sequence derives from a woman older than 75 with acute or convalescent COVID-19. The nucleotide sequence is TGCGCCAGCAGCCCTGACACCGATGGCTACACCTTC. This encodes CASSPDTDGYTF.